This entry concerns a single TCR beta chain. The antigen is unknown. These data belong to a study of metastatic and nonmetastatic thyroid tumors. About the study: For malignant and benign thyroid patients, tumor or nodule tissue and blood were the sources whose repertoires were compared.

Germline CDR1 is SGHTA and CDR2 is FQGNSA. The CDR3 consists of 17 residues. With 5 bases clipped from V and 7 bases from J, the junction kept 12 bases outside the gene matches. There were no patients who had received any treatment before thyroid surgery. Overall study results and limits: Reportedly, malignant thyroid tumors had significantly higher TCR beta diversity than benign nodules, in blood and tumor.

Original methodology: CDR3 was compared across clinicopathological groups, and the resulting differences were used to build a distant-metastasis classifier for papillary thyroid cancer. MiXCR re-clonotyped the PCR reads for TCRdb. These V and J calls originate from TCRdb's pipeline instead of the authors' own analysis. The sample has some 34,000 clones; 17% are singletons. The sequence derives from a female donor with papillary thyroid cancer or a benign thyroid nodule (not recorded which). Some clones in this sample may be carry-over from other donors' samples. Input material: blood. The chain carries TRBV7-2 and TRBJ1-4, with 11 positions matching TRBD1. The CDR3 coding sequence is TGTGCCAGCAGCCGCGCCGGGACAGGGGGGGTTAGTGAAAAACTGTTTTTT. This gives the protein CASSRAGTGGVSEKLFF.